The clone carrying this T cell receptor beta chain has just one count. This sample stems from a study of control samples from healthy donors and cancer patients. TCRdb keeps only in-frame clones here, not all; method: immunoSEQ multiplex PCR. Here the sample spans about 120,000 clones, roughly 90% being singletons. The sample was blood. This TCR was recovered from a man between 45 and 60 years old in good health.

The CDR3 protein is CASNAHPGLAGGPVDTQYF. In DNA form, the CDR3 reads TGTGCCAGCAACGCCCACCCCGGACTAGCGGGGGGGCCGGTAGATACGCAGTATTTT. This rearrangement joins TRBV5-5 to TRBJ2-3, with TRBD2 matching over 15 bases. The junction had 16 bases not matched to a gene; V was cut back by 6 bases and J by 5 bases. The V gene's germline CDR1 is SGHKS and CDR2 YYEKEE (reference sequence). This CDR3 spans 19 amino acids.